What follows is one T cell receptor beta chain and its context. Its target is unknown. This entry belongs to a study of cytomegalovirus exposure and HLA in healthy donors. Notes on the study in general: Prior analysis indicated that the majority of TCR beta V segments exhibited productivity approximately 90% or approximately 30% of the time.

60 Vbeta and 13 Jbeta primers were used in PCR. Profiled with immunoSEQ multiplex PCR; TCRdb holds only in-frame clones, not every one. The sample lists over 100,000 clones, around 70% seen once, with 5% to 7% in the top ten. Likely unrecorded immune exposures existed in these nominally healthy donors. The sequence was collected from a woman in her seventies in good health and CMV-seropositive. The specimen was PBMCs.

CDR3 sequence (DNA): TGCGCCAGCAGCCCGGGACAGGATGGCTACACCTTC. Encoded protein: CASSPGQDGYTF. This chain links TRBV5-1 with TRBJ1-2; 8 nucleotides match TRBD1. Germline V CDR1 and CDR2: SGHRS, YFSETQ. CDR3 size: 12 residues. V was pared by 4 bases and J by 6 bases, with 2 bases of the junction left unmatched.